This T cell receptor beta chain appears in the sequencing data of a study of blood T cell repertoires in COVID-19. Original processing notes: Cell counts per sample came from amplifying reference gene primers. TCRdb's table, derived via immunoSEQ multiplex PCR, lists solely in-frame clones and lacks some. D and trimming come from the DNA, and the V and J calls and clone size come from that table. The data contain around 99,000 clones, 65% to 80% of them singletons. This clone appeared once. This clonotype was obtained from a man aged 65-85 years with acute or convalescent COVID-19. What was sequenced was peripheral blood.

CDR3 protein: CASSSEGASSPLHF. CDR3 nucleotide sequence: TGTGCCAGCAGCTCGGAGGGGGCGAGTTCACCCCTCCACTTT. The V gene is TRBV5-6, the J gene TRBJ1-6, with 7 bases aligning to TRBD1. This CDR3 is built from 14 residues. Germline V lookup: CDR1 SGHDT, CDR2 YYEEEE. The ends lost 3 bases at V and 9 bases at J; junction bases unmatched: 6.